The T cell receptor beta chain described here comes from a study of glioma-infiltrating T cells after dendritic cell vaccination. Overall study results and limits: No direct clonality-survival link was found; a diverse polyclonal response may matter.

V dropped 7 bases and J dropped 5; count of bases not matched to a gene: 22. Germline CDR1 ENHRY, CDR2 SYGVKD. The CDR3 contains 20 residues. Comments on this clone: Its cognate antigen is unknown.

This sample's time point: after dendritic cell vaccination, including at tumor progression/relapse. Clones were read by immunoSEQ multiplex PCR, and TCRdb kept only the in-frame ones, dropping some. The sample contains 85,000 to 100,000 clones, 75% to 90% of which appear only once. The input for sequencing was blood, taken after dendritic cell vaccination. This receptor was obtained from a human donor with glioblastoma. The chain combines TRBV10-3 with TRBJ2-1, with 11 positions matching TRBD2. The chain's CDR3 is CAIKVSTGLAGGLRNNEQFF. The CDR3 DNA follows: TGTGCCATCAAGGTATCGACTGGGCTAGCGGGGGGCCTTAGAAACAATGAGCAGTTCTTC.